This T cell receptor beta chain was sequenced for a study of blood T cell repertoires in COVID-19. Generated by immunoSEQ multiplex PCR, the TCRdb table keeps only in-frame clones and is missing some. The sample lists about 220,000 clones; approximately 78% were seen once. The ends lost 7 bases at V and 9 bases at J; junction bases unmatched: 12. Germline V lookup: CDR1 MNHNY, CDR2 SVGAGI (reference sequence). The CDR3 spans 15 residues. Recruited during active infection, patients (from Seattle) were subsequently followed longitudinally. The source of this sequence is a woman aged 70-85 years with COVID-19, enrolled during active disease. The material sequenced was peripheral blood. The chain recombines TRBV6-6 with TRBJ1-6; 7 bases align to TRBD1. Written as DNA, the CDR3 is TGTGCCAGCACCGGGTCAGGGGGTCAGGGTTCACCCCTCCACTTT. This encodes CASTGSGGQGSPLHF.